The next 27 T cell receptor beta chains were all read from a single sample in a study of blood T cell repertoires in COVID-19 (dated by TCRdb to 2019 to 2021). Preparation of the library involved the immunoSEQ multiplex PCR assay. The clones in this table, taken by TCRdb from immuneACCESS, are in-frame only. Not every clone is retained; where verified, under half of the shortfall comes from an unresolved V gene, and the cause of the rest is unknown. In all, the sample holds a few hundred thousand clones, and approximately 84% of those were seen once. In total, the top ten clones hold 15% to 19% of the sample. The material sequenced was peripheral blood. The origin of the receptors is a person aged 70 to 85 with COVID-19, enrolled during active disease.

The CDR3 nucleotides read TGCGCCAGCAGCTTCCGGGGGGGCCTTGAGCAGTTCTTC. This translates into CASSFRGGLEQFF. The chain employs TRBV5-1 and TRBJ2-1, with 8 bases identical to TRBD2. Germline CDR1 SGHRS, CDR2 YFSETQ. The V gene end was trimmed by 2 bases and the J gene end by 9 bases; junction bases not matched to a gene: 4. The CDR3 consists of 13 residues.

The rearrangement joins TRBV12-3 or TRBV12-4 to TRBJ2-7; no reliable D call. This CDR3 comprises 13 residues. Trimming left V 0 bases short and J 4 bases short, with 7 bases between. The CDR3 protein is CASSLASSYEQYF. CDR3 DNA: TGTGCCAGCAGTTTAGCATCGAGTTACGAGCAGTACTTC.

The chain combines TRBV24-1 with TRBJ2-3; TRBD2 matches 7 bases. After removal of 4 bases from V and 2 bases from J, the junction contained 8 bases not matched to a gene. The CDR3 has 16 amino acids. Germline CDR1 is KGHDR and CDR2 is SFDVKD. The CDR3 is CATSDRAGTHTDTQYF. DNA of the CDR3: TGTGCCACCAGTGACCGAGCGGGGACCCACACAGATACGCAGTATTTT.

The chain has TRBV7-2 and TRBJ1-6; TRBD1 agrees at 7 bases. This CDR3 contains 15 residues. J gave up 7 bases and V 1 base, and 4 bases lay outside the gene matches. CDR1 is SGHTA, CDR2 FQGNSA, per germline. The CDR3 here is CASSLETGRNSPLHF. CDR3 DNA: TGTGCCAGCAGCTTAGAGACAGGGCGGAATTCACCCCTCCACTTT.

This chain links TRBV19 with TRBJ2-7, with 14 bases identical to TRBD2. This CDR3 is 16 amino acids long. The junction had 8 bases not matched to a gene; V was cut back by 5 bases and J by 5 bases. CDR1 is LNHDA and CDR2 is SQIVND in the germline V gene (reference sequence). CDR3 amino acids: CASSPPGLAGANEQYF. The DNA for the CDR3 is TGTGCCAGTAGTCCTCCGGGACTAGCGGGAGCAAACGAGCAGTACTTC.

The chain joins TRBV5-4 to TRBJ2-1; TRBD2 is a possible D gene (5 bases). Germline CDR1 SGHNT, CDR2 YYREEE (reference sequence). The germline V and J ends were trimmed by 4 bases and 7 bases, with 12 bases remaining between them. This CDR3 has 13 amino acids. The CDR3 DNA follows: TGTGCCAGCAGCCCGCATCCGGGGAATGAGCAGTTCTTC. Translated, it gives CASSPHPGNEQFF.

CDR3 protein: CASSQNGQNEKLFF. DNA of the CDR3: TGCGCCAGCAGCCAAAACGGACAGAATGAAAAACTGTTTTTT. The chain recombines TRBV4-3 with TRBJ1-4, with a weak D call TRBD1 (6 bases). CDR1 is LGHNA and CDR2 is YSLEER in the germline V gene. The V gene lost 2 bases and the J gene lost 5 bases, with 9 bases spanning the gap. This CDR3 contains 14 residues.

In its sample, this clone was seen many times. This sequence joins TRBV19 and TRBJ1-5, with 7 bases fitting TRBD1. V dropped 9 bases and J dropped 0; count of bases not matched to a gene: 17. Germline-derived CDR1 and CDR2 are LNHDA and SQIVND (reference sequence). The CDR3 length is 18 residues. The CDR3 protein is CASKSPAGGTYSNQPQHF. In nucleotides, the CDR3 is TGTGCCAGCAAAAGCCCGGCAGGGGGGACCTATAGCAATCAGCCCCAGCATTTT.

The CDR3 loop is CATSRDKSTGGPNQPQHF. The CDR3 region has the DNA TGTGCCACCAGCAGAGATAAATCGACAGGGGGACCAAATCAGCCCCAGCATTTT. This sequence joins TRBV15 and TRBJ1-5; 9 bases are shared with TRBD1. The CDR3 consists of 18 residues. Germline lookup yields CDR1 LNHNV and CDR2 YYDKDF (reference sequence). With 0 bases clipped from V and 4 bases from J, the junction kept 10 bases outside the gene matches.

The V call is TRBV6-5, the J call TRBJ2-1, with TRBD2 matching over 16 bases. The J segment lost 16 bases and the V segment lost 4 bases, leaving 13 bases of the junction unmatched. This CDR3 is built from 16 residues. The V gene's germline CDR1 is MNHEY and CDR2 SVGAGI. DNA of the CDR3: TGTGCCAGCAGTTCCCCCGGGACTAGCGGGAGGGCTCAGTTATTCTTC. Its translation is CASSSPGTSGRAQLFF.

The chain uses TRBV5-1 and TRBJ2-2, with 9 positions matching TRBD1. Germline V gives CDR1 SGHRS, CDR2 YFSETQ. The CDR3 loop spans 15 amino acids. With 0 bases clipped from V and 7 bases from J, the junction kept 4 bases outside the gene matches. CDR3 coding DNA: TGCGCCAGCAGCTTGGACAGGGGGCGTGGCGGGGAGCTGTTTTTT. Its translation is CASSLDRGRGGELFF.

The V call is TRBV12-3 or TRBV12-4, the J call TRBJ2-7; 9 positions match TRBD2. Trimming took 6 bases from V and 9 from J; bases not matched to a gene: 6. The CDR3 covers 12 residues. The CDR3 protein is CASSSGGMMQYF. CDR3 sequence (DNA): TGTGCCAGCAGCAGCGGGGGGATGATGCAGTACTTC.

The genes are TRBV28 and TRBJ2-7; D is uncertain. The CDR3 loop spans 13 amino acids. V lost 3 bases and J lost 2, with 8 bases in between. Per germline, CDR1 MDHEN and CDR2 SYDVKM. CDR3 amino acids: CASSLYGPYEQYF. In DNA form, the CDR3 reads TGTGCCAGCAGTTTGTACGGTCCCTACGAGCAGTACTTC.

This chain uses TRBV28 with TRBJ2-7, with TRBD2 as a possible D gene (6 bases). The CDR3 runs to 15 residues. From germline, CDR1 is MDHEN and CDR2 SYDVKM. V lost 8 bases, J lost 0 bases, and 17 bases lay in between. CDR3 nucleotide sequence: TGTGCCAGCTTCGAAGGGCGGGGCCTCTCCTACGAGCAGTACTTC. It codes for CASFEGRGLSYEQYF.

This chain connects TRBV7-8 to TRBJ2-3, with 8 bases fitting TRBD2. The junction had 7 bases not matched to a gene; V was cut back by 3 bases and J by 8 bases. Germline V gene lookup returns CDR1 SGHVS and CDR2 FQNEAQ. CDR3 size: 14 residues. CDR3: CASSFSGEGRTQYF. The CDR3 nucleotides read TGTGCCAGCAGCTTTAGCGGGGAGGGTCGTACGCAGTATTTT.

The rearrangement links TRBV7-2 to TRBJ2-1; 11 positions match TRBD2. CDR1 is SGHTA, CDR2 FQGNSA, per germline. The CDR3 is 18 amino acids. The V gene end was trimmed by 5 bases and the J gene end by 6 bases; junction bases not matched to a gene: 15. CDR3 region: CASSTIKVAGGPINEQFF. CDR3 DNA sequence: TGTGCCAGCAGCACCATCAAGGTAGCGGGGGGGCCGATCAATGAGCAGTTCTTC.

The chain combines TRBV5-1 with TRBJ1-1; TRBD1 agrees at 8 bases. Trimming took 5 bases from V and 2 from J; bases not matched to a gene: 2. The germline V gene has CDR1 SGHRS and CDR2 YFSETQ. The CDR3 spans 13 residues. This CDR3 reads CASRGQENTEAFF. CDR3 DNA sequence: TGCGCCAGCAGGGGACAGGAAAACACTGAAGCTTTCTTT.

The V call is TRBV29-1, the J call TRBJ1-2; 7 bases are shared with TRBD1. Trimming took 6 bases from V and 4 from J; bases not matched to a gene: 11. This CDR3 is built from 14 residues. Per germline, CDR1 SQVTM and CDR2 ANQGSEA. CDR3 DNA: TGCAGCGTCCTAGGGGGCGCGGGCCGCTATGGCTACACCTTC. The encoded protein is CSVLGGAGRYGYTF.

The chain has TRBV7-3 and TRBJ2-1; possibly TRBD2 for D (6 bases). CDR1 and CDR2 (germline): SGHTA, FQGTGA. The CDR3 sequence is 14 residues long. The germline V and J ends were trimmed by 0 bases and 7 bases, with 10 bases remaining between them. The chain's CDR3 is CASSLTPGSNEQFF. Written as DNA, the CDR3 is TGTGCCAGCAGCTTAACACCCGGGAGTAATGAGCAGTTCTTC. Looking up the rest from reference TRBV7-3 and TRBJ2-1 gives the full variable domain: GAGVSQTPSNKVTEKGKYVELRCDPISGHTALYWYRQSLGQGPEFLIYFQGTGAADDSGLPNDRFFAVRPEGSVSTLKIQRTERGDSAVYLCASSLTPGSNEQFFGPGTRLTVL.

The J gene is TRBJ1-3, the V gene TRBV30; D gene uncertain. The germline V gene has CDR1 GTSNPN and CDR2 SVGIG (reference sequence). V was pared by 5 bases and J by 0 bases, with 11 bases between. The CDR3 loop spans 14 amino acids. CDR3 protein: CAWGQAASGNTIYF. The CDR3 region has the DNA TGTGCCTGGGGGCAGGCCGCCTCTGGAAACACCATATATTTT.

This clone was observed a few times. The V call is TRBV2, the J call TRBJ2-7; D is unclear. CDR3 length: 12 residues. CDR1 SNHLY and CDR2 FYNNEI come from the germline V gene. Between the trimmed V and J ends, which lost 7 bases and 6 bases, there was a span of 13 bases. This CDR3 is CASNVPDSEQYF. CDR3 DNA: TGTGCCAGCAATGTCCCTGATAGCGAGCAGTACTTC.

The rearrangement joins TRBV6-5 to TRBJ2-7; 8 bases map to TRBD2. With 6 bases clipped from V and 2 bases from J, the junction kept 6 bases outside the gene matches. Germline V CDR1 and CDR2: MNHEY, SVGAGI. The length of the CDR3 is 14 residues. The CDR3 protein is CASRKTSGTYEQYF. CDR3 nucleotides: TGTGCCAGCAGGAAAACTAGCGGAACCTACGAGCAGTACTTC.

The genes are TRBV11-3 and TRBJ2-1; perhaps TRBD1 as D (6 bases). The CDR3 covers 14 residues. Germline values: CDR1 SGHNT, CDR2 YENEEA. The ends were cut back, 2 bases at V and 1 base at J, with 6 bases in the middle. In DNA, the CDR3 is TGTGCCAGCAGCTTAAGGGGGTCCTACAATGAGCAGTTCTTC. It yields the protein CASSLRGSYNEQFF.

This sequence joins TRBV30 and TRBJ2-1; D remains ambiguous. CDR3 size: 15 residues. Germline CDR1 is GTSNPN and CDR2 is SVGIG (reference sequence). The V gene lost 0 bases and the J gene lost 3 bases, with 12 bases spanning the gap. The CDR3 loop is CAWSVLVAGYNEQFF. The CDR3 DNA is TGTGCCTGGAGTGTACTGGTGGCAGGCTACAATGAGCAGTTCTTC.

The V gene is TRBV7-7, the J gene TRBJ2-1; unclear D gene. The CDR3 sequence is 15 residues long. In germline, CDR1 is SSHAT, CDR2 FNYEAQ (reference sequence). V was shortened by 3 bases and J by 4 bases, with 13 bases between the two germline ends. The CDR3 spells CASSLGHDGYNEQFF. The CDR3 nucleotides read TGTGCCAGCAGCTTGGGTCACGACGGGTACAATGAGCAGTTCTTC.

The chain uses TRBV6-5 and TRBJ1-2; D gene uncertain. This CDR3 has 14 amino acids. Germline assignment: CDR1 MNHEY and CDR2 SVGAGI. V lost 3 bases to trimming and J lost 4 bases, with 12 bases between them. The CDR3 sequence is CASSYGVNAYGYTF. CDR3 nucleotides: TGTGCCAGCAGTTATGGAGTAAACGCCTATGGCTACACCTTC.

The chain couples TRBV29-1 to TRBJ2-4; 11 bases match TRBD2. V shed 7 bases and J 4 bases; nucleotides not matched to a gene: 9. Looked up from germline, CDR1 is SQVTM and CDR2 is ANQGSEA. The CDR3 is 15 amino acids. The CDR3, as DNA: TGCAGCGGACAAGGGACTAGCGGAAGGAAAAACATTCAGTACTTC. Translation: CSGQGTSGRKNIQYF.